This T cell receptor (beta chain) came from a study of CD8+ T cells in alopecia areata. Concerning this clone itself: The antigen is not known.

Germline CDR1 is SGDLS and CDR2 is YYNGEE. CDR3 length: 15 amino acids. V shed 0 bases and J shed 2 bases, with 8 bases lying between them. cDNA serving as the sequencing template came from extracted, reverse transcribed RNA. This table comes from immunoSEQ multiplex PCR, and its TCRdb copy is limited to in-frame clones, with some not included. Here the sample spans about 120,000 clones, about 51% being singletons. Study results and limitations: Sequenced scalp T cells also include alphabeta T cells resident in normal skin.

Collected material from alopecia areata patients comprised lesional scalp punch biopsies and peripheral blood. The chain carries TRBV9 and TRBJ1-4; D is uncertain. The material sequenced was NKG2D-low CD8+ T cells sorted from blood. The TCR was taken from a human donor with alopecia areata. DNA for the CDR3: TGTGCCAGCAGCGTAGGGCTTTCTACTAATGAAAAACTGTTTTTT. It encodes CASSVGLSTNEKLFF. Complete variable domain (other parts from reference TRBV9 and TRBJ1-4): DSGVTQTPKHLITATGQRVTLRCSPRSGDLSVYWYQQSLDQGLQFLIQYYNGEERAKGNILERFSAQQFPDLHSELNLSSLELGDSALYFCASSVGLSTNEKLFFGSGTQLSVL.